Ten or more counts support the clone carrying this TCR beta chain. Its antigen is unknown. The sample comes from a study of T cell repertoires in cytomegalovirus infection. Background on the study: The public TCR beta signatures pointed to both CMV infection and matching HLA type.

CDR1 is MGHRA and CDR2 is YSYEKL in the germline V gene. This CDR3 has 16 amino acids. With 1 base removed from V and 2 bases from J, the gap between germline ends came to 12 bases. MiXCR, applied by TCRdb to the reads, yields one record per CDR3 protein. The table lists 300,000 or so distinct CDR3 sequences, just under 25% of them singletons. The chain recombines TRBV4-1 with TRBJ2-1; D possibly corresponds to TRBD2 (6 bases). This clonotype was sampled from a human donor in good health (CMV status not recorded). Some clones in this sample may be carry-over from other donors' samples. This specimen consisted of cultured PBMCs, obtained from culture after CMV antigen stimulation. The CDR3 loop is CASSQASAGPYNEQFF. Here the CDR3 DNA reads TGCGCCAGCAGCCAAGCATCGGCGGGGCCCTACAATGAGCAGTTCTTC.